Below are 10 T cell receptor beta chains sequenced from a single sample in a study of T-cell reconstitution after alpha-beta-depleted transplantation in children. Unique molecular identifiers were used to barcode this TCRbeta library. TCRdb processed the PCR reads anew with MiXCR; each CDR3 protein has one entry. The table lists some 4,000 distinct CDR3 sequences, about 25% of them singletons. The material was PBMCs, mostly from graft donor cells, obtained 60 days after TCRalphabeta/CD19-depleted stem cell transplant. The receptor set was obtained from a boy in the first two years of life who had a stem cell transplant for SCID, so the T cells may come from the graft donor.

This clonotype was seen a few times. V is TRBV5-4 and J is TRBJ2-5; maybe TRBD2 (5 bases). The CDR3 is made up of 15 amino acids. V lost 3 bases and J lost 1, with 13 bases in between. Per germline, CDR1 SGHNT and CDR2 YYREEE (reference sequence). The CDR3, as DNA: TGTGCCAGCAGCTCGCGTGGGGAGCTCCAAGAGACCCAGTACTTC. Translating gives CASSSRGELQETQYF.

By sample fraction, this clonotype is medium-sized. The gene calls are TRBV5-6 and TRBJ2-5; 8 bases agree with TRBD1. V was pared by 4 bases and J by 2 bases, with 7 bases of the junction left unmatched. The CDR3 has 15 amino acids. In germline, CDR1 is SGHDT, CDR2 YYEEEE. The CDR3 DNA is TGTGCCAGCAGCAAATGGGACAGGCTACAAGAGACCCAGTACTTC. Amino acids: CASSKWDRLQETQYF. The whole variable domain, remainder taken from reference TRBV5-6 and TRBJ2-5, is DAGVTQSPTHLIKTRGQQVTLRCSPKSGHDTVSWYQQALGQGPQFIFQYYEEEERQRGNFPDRFSGHQFPNYSSELNVNALLLGDSALYLCASSKWDRLQETQYFGPGTRLLVL.

On this clonotype itself: A read error may account for a junction end that differs from germline. J is TRBJ1-1 and V is TRBV4-2; D is unclear. The CDR3 totals 14 residues. From germline, CDR1 is LGHNA and CDR2 YNFKEQ. The CDR3 nucleotides read TGTGCCATCAGCCCCGTGCCCCGGTGCACTGAAGCTTTCTTT. Amino acid sequence: CAISPVPRCTEAFF.

By share of the sample, this clonotype is medium-sized (0.01 to 0.1%). The gene calls are TRBV29-1 and TRBJ1-1; no reliable D call. The CDR3 length is 13 residues. From germline, CDR1 is SQVTM and CDR2 ANQGSEA. The V and J ends lost 7 bases and 5 bases respectively, with 17 bases between them. The CDR3 region has the DNA TGCAGCGCAACTGCGGCGGAGAGGACTGAAGCTTTCTTT. Translation: CSATAAERTEAFF.

This clonotype ranks as medium-sized (0.01 to 0.1%). The chain carries TRBV7-9 and TRBJ1-2; 8 nucleotides match TRBD1. The junction had 3 bases not matched to a gene; V was cut back by 5 bases and J by 7 bases. Per the germline V gene, CDR1 is SEHNR and CDR2 is FQNEAQ (reference sequence). The CDR3 spans 12 residues. The CDR3 protein is CASSRTGFGYTF. The DNA for the CDR3 is TGTGCCAGCAGCCGGACAGGGTTTGGCTACACCTTC.

This clonotype occurred many times. The chain recombines TRBV13 with TRBJ1-1, with 11 positions matching TRBD1. V gave up 5 bases and J gave up 1 base; unmatched junction bases: 15. Germline V gives CDR1 PRHDT, CDR2 FYEKMQ (reference sequence). This CDR3 is built from 19 residues. CDR3 in amino acids: CASSPEPGQGAWSNTEAFF. The DNA for the CDR3 is TGTGCCAGCAGCCCGGAACCAGGACAGGGGGCTTGGTCGAACACTGAAGCTTTCTTT. The whole variable domain, filled in from reference TRBV13 and TRBJ1-1, reads AAGVIQSPRHLIKEKRETATLKCYPIPRHDTVYWYQQGPGQDPQFLISFYEKMQSDKGSIPDRFSAQQFSDYHSELNMSSLELGDSALYFCASSPEPGQGAWSNTEAFFGQGTRLTVV.

This clonotype is deemed medium-sized. The rearrangement uses TRBV6-5 and TRBJ2-7; D unclear. CDR1 is MNHEY and CDR2 is SVGAGI in the germline V gene. The CDR3 is 13 amino acids. The V and J ends lost 6 bases and 4 bases respectively, with 13 bases between them. The CDR3 region is CASSPLWWYEQYF. The DNA for the CDR3 is TGTGCCAGCAGCCCCCTCTGGTGGTACGAGCAGTACTTC.

CDR3 in amino acids: CASSLVYKRDEQFF. CDR3 sequence (DNA): TGTGCCAGCAGCTTGGTCTACAAGCGCGATGAGCAGTTCTTC. The J gene is TRBJ2-1, the V gene TRBV5-6; D is unresolved. Germline V CDR1 and CDR2: SGHDT, YYEEEE. The CDR3 covers 14 residues. Trimming removed 0 bases at V and 8 bases at J, with 12 bases between.

This clonotype was found many times. The V call is TRBV19, the J call TRBJ2-7; 7 bases align to TRBD1. Germline V gives CDR1 LNHDA, CDR2 SQIVND (reference sequence). This CDR3 has 15 amino acids. Trimming cost V 6 bases and J 2 bases; bases outside gene matches: 10. As DNA, the CDR3 is TGTGCCAGTAGCAAGTGGCAGGGGGACCCCTACGAGCAGTACTTC. This gives the protein CASSKWQGDPYEQYF.

This clonotype showed up many times. The chain carries TRBV7-9 and TRBJ1-1, with 9 bases identical to TRBD1. Germline CDR1 and CDR2: SEHNR and FQNEAQ (reference sequence). Germline trimming cut 5 bases from V and 10 bases from J; bases unmatched to any gene: 8. This CDR3 is built from 13 residues. The CDR3 DNA sequence: TGTGCCAGCAGCCTGGGACAGGGCGGACGAGCTTTCTTT. Translated: CASSLGQGGRAFF.